The 4 T cell receptor beta chains below all came from one sample that was sequenced in a study of blood T cell repertoires in COVID-19. Assay: immunoSEQ multiplex PCR; the TCRdb copy retains only in-frame clones and omits some. Of a few hundred thousand clones listed, roughly 87% are singletons. The sequencing sample was made of PBMCs or T cells enriched from blood (not recorded which). These receptors all stem from a man between 25 and 39 years old in a cohort exposed to, infected with or recovered from COVID-19 (not recorded which).

This chain links TRBV5-6 with TRBJ2-2; TRBD1 matches 9 bases. Trimming removed 4 bases from V and 7 bases from J; junction bases left unmatched: 11. Germline V lookup: CDR1 SGHDT, CDR2 YYEEEE. This CDR3 spans 16 amino acids. The CDR3, as DNA: TGTGCCAGCAGCGTATACCCGGGACAGGGTATCGGGGAGCTGTTTTTT. It encodes CASSVYPGQGIGELFF.

The chain joins TRBV5-5 to TRBJ2-3; D might be TRBD1 (6 bases). Looked up from germline, CDR1 is SGHKS and CDR2 is YYEKEE (reference sequence). The length of the CDR3 is 17 residues. Deletions cut 3 bases from V and 2 bases from J, with 19 bases between. CDR3 amino acids: CASSSKGSDRNTDTQYF. In DNA form, the CDR3 reads TGTGCCAGCAGCTCCAAAGGGTCGGACAGAAACACAGATACGCAGTATTTT.

Only one count was recorded for this clone. The chain is built from TRBV5-1 and TRBJ2-3; TRBD1 is a possible D gene (6 bases). CDR1 and CDR2 from the germline V gene are SGHRS and YFSETQ. There are 14 residues in the CDR3. Trimming removed 4 bases from V and 0 bases from J, with 9 bases in between. CDR3 amino acids: CASSPDRSTDTQYF. The CDR3 DNA reads TGCGCCAGCAGCCCCGACAGGAGCACAGATACGCAGTATTTT.

The V and J genes are TRBV27 and TRBJ2-6, with unresolved D. There are 12 residues in the CDR3. Trimming took 11 bases from V and 0 from J, leaving 5 bases between them. From germline, CDR1 is MNHEY and CDR2 SMNVEV (reference sequence). CDR3 nucleotide sequence: TGTGCCGGCCTCTCTGGGGCCAACGTCCTGACTTTC. It translates to CAGLSGANVLTF.